One and the same sample provided the 30 T cell receptor beta chains below, sequenced in a study of neurological immune-mediated disorders. TCRdb redid the calling of the 5' RACE reads with MiXCR, one entry per CDR3 protein. The sample lists approximately 50,000 distinct CDR3 sequences; around 5.8% were seen once. The specimen was CD4+ T cells from blood. The receptors were gathered from a woman younger than 35 with multiple sclerosis.

This clonotype was recorded a few times. V gene TRBV10-2 combines with J gene TRBJ2-1, with TRBD2 matching 10 bases. Unmatched junction bases numbered 3, after V lost 6 bases and J lost 4 bases. CDR1 is WSHSY and CDR2 is SAAADI in the germline V gene. There are 14 residues in the CDR3. The CDR3 is CASSQRGGYNEQFF. DNA of the CDR3: TGCGCCAGCAGCCAGCGGGGGGGTTACAATGAGCAGTTCTTC.

This clonotype came up many times. J is TRBJ1-5 and V is TRBV6-5; D is perhaps TRBD1 (5 bases). The germline V gene encodes CDR1 MNHEY and CDR2 SVGAGI. The CDR3 spans 14 residues. With 6 bases removed from V and 9 bases from J, the gap between germline ends came to 18 bases. CDR3 DNA: TGTGCCAGCAGACTAACTAGCCAGGGATCGCCCCAGCATTTT. This translates into CASRLTSQGSPQHF.

The table lists this clonotype with many counts. The V call is TRBV5-6, the J call TRBJ1-2, with TRBD1 matching over 7 bases. This CDR3 comprises 16 residues. Trimming at V came to 4 bases and at J to 7 bases, leaving 16 bases not matched to a gene. Per germline, CDR1 SGHDT and CDR2 YYEEEE. The CDR3 is CASSPGQPPLSGGYTF. CDR3 sequence (DNA): TGTGCCAGCAGCCCGGGACAGCCGCCCTTATCGGGTGGCTACACCTTC. Based on the CDR3 plus reference TRBV5-6 and TRBJ1-2, the full variable domain is DAGVTQSPTHLIKTRGQQVTLRCSPKSGHDTVSWYQQALGQGPQFIFQYYEEEERQRGNFPDRFSGHQFPNYSSELNVNALLLGDSALYLCASSPGQPPLSGGYTFGSGTRLTVV.

Many counts were recorded for this clonotype. This chain uses TRBV28 with TRBJ2-7, with TRBD1 as a possible D gene (5 bases). Germline lookup yields CDR1 MDHEN and CDR2 SYDVKM. This CDR3 contains 15 residues. Trimming stripped 6 bases from V and 0 bases from J, with 15 bases between. CDR3 DNA: TGTGCCAGCAGGACAGTTTTCTTAAACTCCTACGAGCAGTACTTC. This codes for CASRTVFLNSYEQYF. Full variable domain (rest looked up from reference TRBV28 and TRBJ2-7): DVKVTQSSRYLVKRTGEKVFLECVQDMDHENMFWYRQDPGLGLRLIYFSYDVKMKEKGDIPEGYSVSREKKERFSLILESASTNQTSMYLCASRTVFLNSYEQYFGPGTRLTVT.

By share of the sample, this clonotype is medium-sized. This chain links TRBV29-1 with TRBJ2-3; TRBD2 aligns across 9 bases. Germline-derived CDR1 and CDR2 are SQVTM and ANQGSEA. With V trimmed by 7 bases and J by 3 bases, 5 bases remained unmatched. This CDR3 spans 13 amino acids. Here the CDR3 DNA reads TGCAGCGCACTAGCGGGTTTTACAGATACGCAGTATTTT. This codes for CSALAGFTDTQYF.

In this sample, this clonotype turned up many times. V gene TRBV20-1 combines with J gene TRBJ1-5; D gene ambiguous. V was pared by 1 base and J by 0 bases, with 13 bases between. There are 16 residues in the CDR3. CDR1 DFQATT and CDR2 SNEGSKA come from the germline V gene (reference sequence). The CDR3, as DNA: TGCAGTGCTAGAGCTAGCCAGGTATATAGCAATCAGCCCCAGCATTTT. Translated: CSARASQVYSNQPQHF.

In this sample, this clonotype turned up many times. The rearrangement links TRBV5-1 to TRBJ2-1; 8 bases are shared with TRBD2. From germline, CDR1 is SGHRS and CDR2 YFSETQ. This CDR3 is 15 amino acids long. The junction had 0 bases not matched to a gene; V was cut back by 1 base and J by 0 bases. This CDR3 is CASSLSGSSYNEQFF. DNA of the CDR3: TGCGCCAGCAGCTTGAGCGGGAGCTCCTACAATGAGCAGTTCTTC.

There are many counts of this clonotype. This chain uses TRBV12-3 or TRBV12-4 with TRBJ1-5; possible D gene TRBD1, 6 bases. The CDR3 has 15 residues. Trimming removed 1 base at V and 5 bases at J, with 12 bases between. CDR3 DNA sequence: TGTGCCAGCAGTTTAGGGACAGCGACCTATCAGCCCCAGCATTTT. It encodes CASSLGTATYQPQHF.

This clonotype was detected many times. The CDR3 coding sequence is TGTGCCAGCAGCTTAGGAGTAAGTGCCGCGGGCAATCAGCCCCAGCATTTT. Its protein product is CASSLGVSAAGNQPQHF. The chain links TRBV7-9 to TRBJ1-5, with D hard to call. The germline V gene has CDR1 SEHNR and CDR2 FQNEAQ (reference sequence). Trimming removed 1 base from V and 2 bases from J, with 15 bases in between. The CDR3 length is 17 residues. Full variable domain (outside the CDR3, taken from reference TRBV7-9 and TRBJ1-5): DTGVSQNPRHKITKRGQNVTFRCDPISEHNRLYWYRQTLGQGPEFLTYFQNEAQLEKSRLLSDRFSAERPKGSFSTLEIQRTEQGDSAMYLCASSLGVSAAGNQPQHFGDGTRLSIL.

In its sample, this clonotype was seen many times. The chain employs TRBV10-3 and TRBJ2-2; no clear D gene. V lost 7 bases to trimming and J lost 6 bases, with 9 bases between them. The CDR3 loop spans 12 amino acids. The germline V gene encodes CDR1 ENHRY and CDR2 SYGVKD. Here the CDR3 DNA reads TGTGCCATCACCGAGCAACCCGGGGAGCTGTTTTTT. As protein: CAITEQPGELFF.

This clonotype was recorded many times. The chain is built from TRBV7-3 and TRBJ2-2, with 10 bases fitting TRBD2. Trimming removed 5 bases from V and 5 bases from J; junction bases left unmatched: 14. Germline V gives CDR1 SGHTA, CDR2 FQGTGA. The CDR3 totals 18 residues. The CDR3 loop is CASSKSRSGGAATGELFF. CDR3 nucleotides: TGTGCCAGCAGCAAATCTAGGAGCGGGGGGGCTGCTACCGGGGAGCTGTTTTTT.

This clonotype occurred many times. CDR3: CASSLVGGSSYNEQFF. In DNA, the CDR3 is TGTGCCAGCAGCTTAGTAGGCGGGAGCTCCTACAATGAGCAGTTCTTC. The J gene is TRBJ2-1, the V gene TRBV7-2, with 7 bases aligning to TRBD2. V lost 1 base and J lost 0; bases outside the gene matches: 3. This CDR3 is 16 amino acids long. Germline assignment: CDR1 SGHTA and CDR2 FQGNSA.

This clonotype was detected ten times or more. The CDR3 loop is CASGLGTFSYNEQFF. DNA for the CDR3: TGTGCCAGCGGCCTTGGGACTTTCTCCTACAATGAGCAGTTCTTC. This chain joins TRBV28 and TRBJ2-1, with D maybe TRBD2 (6 bases). This CDR3 spans 15 amino acids. Trimming removed 8 bases from V and 0 bases from J, with 14 bases in between. Looked up from germline, CDR1 is MDHEN and CDR2 is SYDVKM.

In its sample, this clonotype was seen a few times. The gene calls are TRBV29-1 and TRBJ1-2; possibly TRBD1 for D (6 bases). Between the trimmed V and J ends, which lost 2 bases and 4 bases, there was a span of 17 bases. CDR1 and CDR2 from the germline V gene are SQVTM and ANQGSEA. The CDR3 totals 15 residues. The DNA of the CDR3 is TGCAGCGTTGAATCGGGGGGGGCATCTGCCTATGGCTACACCTTC. Residues: CSVESGGASAYGYTF.

This clonotype was observed a handful of times. The rearrangement uses TRBV5-1 and TRBJ1-1, with D unresolved. V lost 0 bases to trimming and J lost 0 bases, with 9 bases between them. The length of the CDR3 is 15 residues. Germline V gene data show CDR1 as SGHRS and CDR2 as YFSETQ. The CDR3 nucleotides read TGCGCCAGCAGCTTGGCGACGGGAGTGAACACTGAAGCTTTCTTT. Residues: CASSLATGVNTEAFF.

This clonotype was counted ten times or more. The chain uses TRBV20-1 and TRBJ2-1; D is undetermined. V was cut by 1 base and J by 3 bases, with 1 base left in between. The CDR3 has 11 amino acids. Germline CDR1 reads DFQATT; CDR2 reads SNEGSKA (reference sequence). CDR3 residues: CSARVYNEQFF. The CDR3 DNA follows: TGCAGTGCTAGAGTCTACAATGAGCAGTTCTTC.

There are many counts of this clonotype. This rearrangement joins TRBV20-1 to TRBJ2-7, with 10 bases aligning to TRBD1. The CDR3 loop spans 18 amino acids. Trimming at V came to 4 bases and at J to 5 bases, leaving 20 bases not matched to a gene. Germline V gene sequence: CDR1 DFQATT, CDR2 SNEGSKA (reference sequence). The CDR3 loop reads CSANPVRGGGTGDHEQYF. The CDR3 DNA reads TGCAGTGCTAACCCGGTGCGTGGCGGCGGGACAGGGGACCACGAGCAGTACTTC.

This clonotype has a count of ten or more. The chain carries TRBV6-2 or TRBV6-3 and TRBJ2-7, with D hard to call. The CDR3 totals 12 residues. Looked up from germline, CDR1 is MNHEY and CDR2 is SVGEGT. V gave up 2 bases and J gave up 4 bases, with 6 bases separating them. The CDR3 spells CASSYTGYEQYV. CDR3 nucleotides: TGTGCCAGCAGTTACACTGGTTACGAGCAGTACGTC.

This clonotype came up many times. The J gene is TRBJ2-1, the V gene TRBV20-1; D not certain. Germline V gives CDR1 DFQATT, CDR2 SNEGSKA (reference sequence). Trimming stripped 4 bases from V and 0 bases from J, with 10 bases between. This CDR3 contains 14 residues. CDR3 sequence: CSAMVDPSYNEQFF. The CDR3 DNA reads TGCAGTGCTATGGTCGACCCCTCCTACAATGAGCAGTTCTTC.

The chain is built from TRBV5-4 and TRBJ1-2, with TRBD1 as a possible D gene (5 bases). Trimming took off 0 bases at V and 2 bases at J, with 8 bases between the two ends. This CDR3 has 14 amino acids. CDR1 and CDR2 from the germline V gene are SGHNT and YYREEE (reference sequence). The CDR3 region is CASSLEGLNYGYTF. The CDR3, as DNA: TGTGCCAGCAGCTTGGAGGGGTTAAACTATGGCTACACCTTC.

This clonotype was counted at least ten times. V gene TRBV29-1 combines with J gene TRBJ1-1, with D tentatively TRBD1 (6 bases). Germline CDR1 is SQVTM and CDR2 is ANQGSEA. With 3 bases removed from V and 5 bases from J, the gap between germline ends came to 19 bases. The CDR3 runs 15 residues. DNA for the CDR3: TGCAGCGTTGATGGTCTGGGGGGCGGCAGGACTGAAGCTTTCTTT. Protein sequence: CSVDGLGGGRTEAFF.

V and J are TRBV15 and TRBJ2-1; TRBD2 matches at 7 bases. Trimming cost V 3 bases and J 3 bases; bases outside gene matches: 5. CDR1 is LNHNV, CDR2 YYDKDF, per germline (reference sequence). The CDR3 is 15 residues long. The CDR3 DNA reads TGTGCCACCAGCAGCTCTAGCGGTGACTACAATGAGCAGTTCTTC. Its protein is CATSSSSGDYNEQFF.

This clonotype was detected many times. The chain uses TRBV18 and TRBJ2-7, with D possibly called TRBD1 or TRBD2 (6 bases each). Per germline, CDR1 KGHSH and CDR2 LQKENI. The CDR3 covers 13 residues. The ends were cut back, 3 bases at V and 6 bases at J, with 12 bases in the middle. DNA of the CDR3: TGTGCCAGCTCACCCACAGGGAGGCCCGAGCAGTACGTC. It specifies CASSPTGRPEQYV.

There are many counts of this clonotype. J is TRBJ1-2 and V is TRBV11-3; 8 bases are a match to TRBD1. The CDR3 runs to 15 residues. Losses at the gene ends were 4 bases for V and 2 bases for J; bases not matched to a gene: 6. Germline loops: CDR1 SGHNT, CDR2 YENEEA. The CDR3 DNA reads TGTGCCAGCAGCTCGTCGGACAGGGCAAACTATGGCTACACCTTC. This translates into CASSSSDRANYGYTF.

The rearrangement links TRBV27 to TRBJ1-1; D possibly corresponds to TRBD1 (6 bases). V was clipped by 0 bases and J by 6 bases, with 8 bases between them. In germline, CDR1 is MNHEY, CDR2 SMNVEV (reference sequence). The CDR3 totals 13 residues. DNA of the CDR3: TGTGCCAGCAGTTTATCAGGGGGAGCTGAAGCTTTCTTT. Translated, it gives CASSLSGGAEAFF.

This clonotype was recorded at least ten times. V is TRBV20-1 and J is TRBJ2-2, with 7 nucleotides matching TRBD1. The J segment lost 6 bases and the V segment lost 6 bases, leaving 10 bases of the junction unmatched. Germline values: CDR1 DFQATT, CDR2 SNEGSKA (reference sequence). This CDR3 contains 14 residues. The CDR3 here is CSAPDRESAGELFF. CDR3 in DNA: TGCAGTGCCCCCGACAGGGAATCTGCCGGGGAGCTGTTTTTT.

This clonotype occurred many times. J is TRBJ2-2 and V is TRBV6-6, with D possibly TRBD1 on 6 matching bases. The germline V gene encodes CDR1 MNHNY and CDR2 SVGAGI (reference sequence). CDR3 length: 13 amino acids. The V gene lost 6 bases and the J gene lost 7 bases, with 12 bases spanning the gap. The CDR3 sequence is CASSPNRVGELFF. DNA of the CDR3: TGTGCCAGCAGCCCAAACAGGGTCGGGGAGCTGTTTTTT.

This clonotype was found many times. The chain employs TRBV27 and TRBJ1-2; 7 nucleotides line up with TRBD1. This CDR3 is built from 13 residues. CDR1 MNHEY and CDR2 SMNVEV come from the germline V gene (reference sequence). J lost 8 bases, V lost 6 bases, and 9 bases had no gene match. Here the CDR3 reads CASRETGYGGYTF. DNA for the CDR3: TGTGCCAGCAGGGAGACAGGGTACGGGGGCTACACCTTC.

This clonotype came up many times. V usage is TRBV20-1 and J usage is TRBJ2-7; D gene unclear. The V and J ends lost 1 base and 1 base respectively, with 14 bases between them. The CDR3 runs to 15 residues. Germline assignment: CDR1 DFQATT and CDR2 SNEGSKA (reference sequence). CDR3 nucleotides: TGCAGTGCTAGAGGTGGTGGGGAAGGGTCCTACGAGCAGTACTTC. Its protein is CSARGGGEGSYEQYF.

This clonotype was recorded a few times. This chain joins TRBV6-2 or TRBV6-3 and TRBJ2-1; maybe TRBD1 (5 bases). Germline-derived CDR1 and CDR2 are MNHEY and SVGEGT. Trimming removed 5 bases from V and 7 bases from J, with 12 bases in between. The CDR3 covers 13 residues. Here the CDR3 DNA reads TGTGCCAGCAGTGAACAGGTTCGGAATGAGCAGTTCTTC. Amino acid sequence: CASSEQVRNEQFF.